Listed below are T cell receptor beta chains from one sample, sequenced in a study of blood T cell repertoires in COVID-19. Some clones are missing from TCRdb's copy, which holds only in-frame ones; the method was immunoSEQ multiplex PCR. Seen here are 450,000 or so clones, approximately 89% observed once, and the top ten hold around 0.95%. Source material: peripheral blood. The receptors come from a man aged 18-30 years with COVID-19, enrolled during active disease. The CDR3 runs from the conserved cysteine through the conserved F or W. The D gene is left open where the match is weak. Size tells how often a clone was seen (once, few, many) or the class of an expanded clone, and some rows leave it out.

j_call: TRBJ2-1; clone_size: -; d_call: -; v_call: TRBV2; cdr3_aa: CASTLPSTGYNEQFF; cdr3_nt: TGTGCCAGCACCCTACCAAGTACCGGCTACAATGAGCAGTTCTTC
j_call: TRBJ2-2; clone_size: once; d_call: TRBD2; v_call: TRBV3-1/TRBV3-2; cdr3_aa: CASSQDWLAGGTGELFF; cdr3_nt: TGTGCCAGCAGCCAAGATTGGCTAGCGGGAGGGACCGGGGAGCTGTTTTTT
j_call: TRBJ1-4; clone_size: -; d_call: -; v_call: TRBV6-6; cdr3_aa: CASSPSNWEKLFF; cdr3_nt: TGTGCCAGCAGTCCTTCCAACTGGGAAAAACTGTTTTTT
j_call: TRBJ1-4; clone_size: -; d_call: TRBD1; v_call: TRBV19; cdr3_aa: CASRERTGPQEKLFF; cdr3_nt: TGTGCCAGTAGAGAAAGGACAGGCCCTCAAGAAAAACTGTTTTTT
j_call: TRBJ2-1; clone_size: -; d_call: TRBD1; v_call: TRBV6-5; cdr3_aa: CASSSGTANEQFF; cdr3_nt: TGTGCCAGCAGTTCCGGGACAGCCAATGAGCAGTTCTTC
j_call: TRBJ1-5; clone_size: -; d_call: -; v_call: TRBV6-6; cdr3_aa: CASSPPGEPQHF; cdr3_nt: TGTGCCAGCAGTCCACCAGGGGAGCCCCAGCATTTT
j_call: TRBJ2-1; clone_size: once; d_call: TRBD2; v_call: TRBV7-2; cdr3_aa: CASSLGLLAGYNEQFF; cdr3_nt: TGTGCCAGCAGCTTAGGGTTATTAGCGGGGTACAATGAGCAGTTCTTC
j_call: TRBJ1-6; clone_size: -; d_call: -; v_call: TRBV19; cdr3_aa: CASSIGGSPLHF; cdr3_nt: TGTGCCAGTAGTATCGGGGGTTCACCCCTCCACTTT
j_call: TRBJ2-7; clone_size: -; d_call: TRBD2; v_call: TRBV5-5; cdr3_aa: CASSFGGSSYEQYF; cdr3_nt: TGTGCCAGCAGCTTCGGCGGGAGCTCCTACGAGCAGTACTTC
j_call: TRBJ2-7; clone_size: few; d_call: -; v_call: TRBV25-1; cdr3_aa: CASISSGTRNYEQYF; cdr3_nt: TGTGCCAGCATCTCAAGCGGGACACGAAACTACGAGCAGTACTTC
j_call: TRBJ1-2; clone_size: -; d_call: TRBD1; v_call: TRBV5-6; cdr3_aa: CASSLGQGYNYGYTF; cdr3_nt: TGTGCCAGCAGCTTGGGACAGGGTTATAACTATGGCTACACCTTC
j_call: TRBJ2-3; clone_size: -; d_call: TRBD2; v_call: TRBV10-1; cdr3_aa: CASSESRGVAGGNTDTQYF; cdr3_nt: TGCGCCAGCAGTGAGTCGAGAGGGGTAGCGGGGGGAAACACAGATACGCAGTATTTT
j_call: TRBJ2-7; clone_size: -; d_call: TRBD1; v_call: TRBV7-8; cdr3_aa: CASSLGQGNYEQYF; cdr3_nt: TGTGCCAGCAGCCTTGGACAGGGGAACTACGAGCAGTACTTC
j_call: TRBJ2-7; clone_size: -; d_call: -; v_call: TRBV3-1/TRBV3-2; cdr3_aa: CASSQDRGRAYEQYF; cdr3_nt: TGTGCCAGCAGCCAAGACCGAGGCAGGGCCTACGAGCAGTACTTC
j_call: TRBJ2-2; clone_size: few; d_call: TRBD2; v_call: TRBV6-6; cdr3_aa: CASRPTSSVTGELFF; cdr3_nt: TGTGCCAGCAGGCCGACTAGCTCAGTCACCGGGGAGCTGTTTTTT
j_call: TRBJ1-2; clone_size: -; d_call: -; v_call: TRBV2; cdr3_aa: CASSLNRYGYTF; cdr3_nt: TGTGCCAGCAGTCTCAATCGGTATGGCTACACCTTC
j_call: TRBJ2-1; clone_size: few; d_call: -; v_call: TRBV2; cdr3_aa: CASSPRDEQFF; cdr3_nt: TGTGCCAGCAGCCCGCGGGATGAGCAGTTCTTC
j_call: TRBJ2-7; clone_size: -; d_call: TRBD1; v_call: TRBV7-9; cdr3_aa: CASSLGGGSSYEQYF; cdr3_nt: TGTGCCAGCAGCTTAGGAGGGGGCAGCTCCTACGAGCAGTACTTC
j_call: TRBJ2-1; clone_size: -; d_call: TRBD2; v_call: TRBV11-3; cdr3_aa: CASSLDSGLAGDEQFF; cdr3_nt: TGTGCCAGCAGCTTAGATAGCGGACTAGCGGGAGATGAGCAGTTCTTC
j_call: TRBJ1-4; clone_size: -; d_call: -; v_call: TRBV9; cdr3_aa: CASSGGTAPEELFF; cdr3_nt: TGTGCCAGCAGCGGCGGGACGGCTCCTGAGGAACTGTTTTTT
j_call: TRBJ2-7; clone_size: -; d_call: TRBD1; v_call: TRBV19; cdr3_aa: CASSRQGPYEQYF; cdr3_nt: TGTGCCAGTAGTAGACAGGGGCCCTACGAGCAGTACTTC
j_call: TRBJ2-1; clone_size: -; d_call: TRBD2; v_call: TRBV3-1/TRBV3-2; cdr3_aa: CASSQDSSGSNEQFF; cdr3_nt: TGTGCCAGCAGCCAAGACTCTAGCGGGAGTAATGAGCAGTTCTTC
j_call: TRBJ2-2; clone_size: -; d_call: TRBD1; v_call: TRBV15; cdr3_aa: CATRGNRGANTGELFF; cdr3_nt: TGTGCCACCAGGGGGAACAGGGGCGCGAACACCGGGGAGCTGTTTTTT
j_call: TRBJ2-3; clone_size: -; d_call: -; v_call: TRBV11-2; cdr3_aa: CASSPSVDTQYF; cdr3_nt: TGTGCCAGCAGCCCTAGCGTGGATACGCAGTATTTT
j_call: TRBJ2-3; clone_size: -; d_call: TRBD2; v_call: TRBV4-1; cdr3_aa: CASSQPLAGVKDTQYF; cdr3_nt: TGCGCCAGCAGCCAACCACTAGCGGGAGTTAAAGATACGCAGTATTTT
j_call: TRBJ1-2; clone_size: -; d_call: -; v_call: TRBV19; cdr3_aa: CASTPQGYGYTF; cdr3_nt: TGTGCCAGTACTCCTCAGGGTTATGGCTACACCTTC
j_call: TRBJ2-2; clone_size: -; d_call: TRBD2; v_call: TRBV29-1; cdr3_aa: CSASGRAGELFF; cdr3_nt: TGCAGCGCGTCAGGGAGGGCCGGGGAGCTGTTTTTT
j_call: TRBJ2-3; clone_size: -; d_call: -; v_call: TRBV19; cdr3_aa: CASSIRARSTDTQYF; cdr3_nt: TGTGCCAGTAGTATCAGGGCCCGTAGCACAGATACGCAGTATTTT
j_call: TRBJ1-4; clone_size: once; d_call: TRBD1; v_call: TRBV6-6; cdr3_aa: CASSYSTGQGGEKLFF; cdr3_nt: TGTGCCAGCAGTTACTCAACGGGACAGGGAGGGGAAAAACTGTTTTTT
j_call: TRBJ2-3; clone_size: -; d_call: TRBD2; v_call: TRBV5-1; cdr3_aa: CASTLAGLSTDTQYF; cdr3_nt: TGCGCCAGCACCTTAGCGGGGCTGAGCACAGATACGCAGTATTTT
j_call: TRBJ2-7; clone_size: -; d_call: TRBD1; v_call: TRBV20-1; cdr3_aa: CSASVGGTGGQGQYF; cdr3_nt: TGCAGTGCTAGTGTTGGAGGGACAGGGGGACAGGGGCAGTACTTC
j_call: TRBJ2-2; clone_size: -; d_call: TRBD2; v_call: TRBV5-5; cdr3_aa: CASSSRLAGGRLFF; cdr3_nt: TGTGCCAGCAGCTCGCGACTAGCGGGGGGGCGGCTGTTTTTT
j_call: TRBJ2-2; clone_size: -; d_call: -; v_call: TRBV21-1; cdr3_aa: CASSKGDRDTTGELFF; cdr3_nt: TGTGCCAGCAGCAAAGGGGACAGAGACACCACCGGGGAGCTGTTTTTT
j_call: TRBJ2-5; clone_size: -; d_call: -; v_call: TRBV3-1/TRBV3-2; cdr3_aa: CASSSGLRGRQETQYF; cdr3_nt: TGTGCCAGCAGCTCAGGCTTAAGGGGCCGGCAAGAGACCCAGTACTTC
j_call: TRBJ2-2; clone_size: -; d_call: -; v_call: TRBV29-1; cdr3_aa: CSVLRFTGELFF; cdr3_nt: TGCAGCGTTCTGCGTTTCACCGGGGAGCTGTTTTTT
j_call: TRBJ2-1; clone_size: -; d_call: -; v_call: TRBV24-1; cdr3_aa: CATKGMRSYNEQFF; cdr3_nt: TGTGCCACCAAGGGGATGCGCTCCTACAATGAGCAGTTCTTC
j_call: TRBJ2-7; clone_size: -; d_call: -; v_call: TRBV3-1/TRBV3-2; cdr3_aa: CASSHGRGRSEQYF; cdr3_nt: TGTGCCAGCAGCCATGGCAGGGGCCGTAGCGAGCAGTACTTC
j_call: TRBJ2-3; clone_size: -; d_call: -; v_call: TRBV10-1; cdr3_aa: CASSDGVTDTQYF; cdr3_nt: TGCGCCAGCAGTGACGGAGTCACAGATACGCAGTATTTT
j_call: TRBJ2-4; clone_size: -; d_call: -; v_call: TRBV12-3/TRBV12-4; cdr3_aa: CASSPGDSGAQYF; cdr3_nt: TGTGCCAGCAGTCCGGGGGACAGTGGGGCGCAGTACTTC
j_call: TRBJ2-5; clone_size: -; d_call: TRBD1; v_call: TRBV5-4; cdr3_aa: CASSLGQGRETQYF; cdr3_nt: TGTGCCAGCAGCTTAGGACAGGGGAGGGAGACCCAGTACTTC
j_call: TRBJ2-2; clone_size: -; d_call: TRBD1; v_call: TRBV3-1/TRBV3-2; cdr3_aa: CASTRRQGASGELFF; cdr3_nt: TGTGCCAGCACCCGGCGACAGGGGGCTAGCGGGGAGCTGTTTTTT
j_call: TRBJ2-1; clone_size: -; d_call: -; v_call: TRBV6-6; cdr3_aa: CASSYGSGETYNEQFF; cdr3_nt: TGTGCCAGCAGTTACGGGTCGGGGGAAACCTACAATGAGCAGTTCTTC
j_call: TRBJ2-7; clone_size: -; d_call: -; v_call: TRBV11-3; cdr3_aa: CASSLDTYEQYF; cdr3_nt: TGTGCCAGCAGCTTAGACACTTACGAGCAGTACTTC
j_call: TRBJ2-2; clone_size: -; d_call: TRBD2; v_call: TRBV5-1; cdr3_aa: CASSFNGRLRTGELFF; cdr3_nt: TGCGCCAGCAGCTTCAACGGGAGGTTGAGAACCGGGGAGCTGTTTTTT
j_call: TRBJ2-3; clone_size: -; d_call: -; v_call: TRBV11-3; cdr3_aa: CASSLEGGDTQYF; cdr3_nt: TGTGCCAGCAGCTTAGAAGGAGGGGATACGCAGTATTTT
j_call: TRBJ1-1; clone_size: once; d_call: -; v_call: TRBV9; cdr3_aa: CASSVDGGIAFF; cdr3_nt: TGTGCCAGCAGCGTAGATGGGGGGATCGCTTTCTTT
j_call: TRBJ2-1; clone_size: many; d_call: -; v_call: TRBV5-4; cdr3_aa: CASSLYRSPNNEQFF; cdr3_nt: TGTGCCAGCAGCTTGTACAGGTCCCCCAACAATGAGCAGTTCTTC
j_call: TRBJ1-1; clone_size: once; d_call: -; v_call: TRBV12-3/TRBV12-4; cdr3_aa: CASSLAGGAAFF; cdr3_nt: TGTGCCAGCAGTTTGGCGGGGGGCGCCGCTTTCTTT
j_call: TRBJ2-5; clone_size: -; d_call: TRBD1; v_call: TRBV4-1; cdr3_aa: CASSQGTGVETQYF; cdr3_nt: TGCGCCAGCAGCCAAGGGACAGGGGTCGAGACCCAGTACTTC